These 17 T cell receptor beta chains share one sample of origin, sequenced in a study of OX40 agonist ivuxolimab in advanced cancers. The method was immunoSEQ multiplex PCR; TCRdb's version includes in-frame clones alone and lacks a portion of them. The profile shows about 66,000 clones, about 81% of them singletons. The sample here was CD4+ or CD8+ T cells sorted from blood, taken in a trial of the OX40 agonist ivuxolimab. These receptors all stem from an adult with an advanced solid tumor such as melanoma, head and neck, liver or kidney cancer.

V and J are TRBV7-2 and TRBJ2-6; no clear D gene. Germline V lookup: CDR1 SGHTA, CDR2 FQGNSA. V lost 2 bases to trimming and J lost 0 bases, with 11 bases between them. The CDR3 extends over 17 amino acids. As DNA, the CDR3 is TGTGCCAGCAGCTTAACGTATATGGGCTCTGGGGCCAACGTCCTGACTTTC. It codes for CASSLTYMGSGANVLTF.

This chain joins TRBV10-1 and TRBJ2-3; TRBD1 aligns across 7 bases. The CDR3 runs to 13 residues. Germline lookup yields CDR1 WNHNN and CDR2 SYGVQD (reference sequence). V shed 6 bases and J 2 bases; nucleotides not matched to a gene: 2. CDR3 sequence (DNA): TGCGCCAGCAGCACAGGGGACACAGATACGCAGTATTTT. It encodes CASSTGDTDTQYF.

This clone has just one count. The chain couples TRBV7-3 to TRBJ2-5, with 7 positions matching TRBD2. There are 13 residues in the CDR3. Germline CDR1 reads SGHTA; CDR2 reads FQGTGA. V lost 2 bases to trimming and J lost 5 bases; unmatched junction nucleotides: 2. The DNA of the CDR3 is TGTGCCAGCAGCTTAGGGGGAGGGGAGACCCAGTACTTC. It translates to CASSLGGGETQYF.

The gene calls are TRBV5-1 and TRBJ1-6; D uncertain. Trimming cost V 6 bases and J 0 bases, with 10 bases left between them. CDR1 is SGHRS and CDR2 is YFSETQ in the germline V gene. The CDR3 contains 15 residues. Here the CDR3 reads CASNEGSSYNSPLHF. The CDR3 nucleotides are TGCGCCAGCAATGAAGGTAGCTCCTATAATTCACCCCTCCACTTT.

V is TRBV9 and J is TRBJ1-2; 10 bases line up with TRBD1. J lost 7 bases, V lost 4 bases, and 4 bases had no gene match. CDR1 and CDR2 from the germline V gene are SGDLS and YYNGEE. This CDR3 comprises 13 residues. The CDR3 is CASSRQGASGYTF. The CDR3 DNA follows: TGTGCCAGCAGCAGACAGGGGGCGAGTGGCTACACCTTC. The entire variable domain, with the rest obtained from reference TRBV9 and TRBJ1-2, is as follows: DSGVTQTPKHLITATGQRVTLRCSPRSGDLSVYWYQQSLDQGLQFLIQYYNGEERAKGNILERFSAQQFPDLHSELNLSSLELGDSALYFCASSRQGASGYTFGSGTRLTVV.

The V and J genes are TRBV5-1 and TRBJ2-7, with TRBD1 identical over 9 bases. Trimming at V came to 2 bases and at J to 5 bases, leaving 5 bases not matched to a gene. Germline CDR1 is SGHRS and CDR2 is YFSETQ. This CDR3 has 14 amino acids. In nucleotides, the CDR3 is TGCGCCAGCAGCTTTACCGGGACAGGGAACGAGCAGTACTTC. Translated: CASSFTGTGNEQYF.

The chain has TRBV7-8 and TRBJ1-1; TRBD1 matches at 7 bases. Unmatched junction bases numbered 3, after V lost 1 base and J lost 1 base. This CDR3 contains 15 residues. CDR1 SGHVS and CDR2 FQNEAQ come from the germline V gene. CDR3 DNA sequence: TGTGCCAGCAGCTTAGTCAGGGACAGGAACACTGAAGCTTTCTTT. Translated, it gives CASSLVRDRNTEAFF.

The V and J genes are TRBV9 and TRBJ1-1; TRBD1 aligns across 10 bases. Trimming at V came to 4 bases and at J to 2 bases, leaving 11 bases not matched to a gene. The CDR3 is 17 residues long. The germline gives CDR1 SGDLS, CDR2 YYNGEE. CDR3 sequence: CASSLAGQGLSNTEAFF. CDR3 in DNA: TGTGCCAGCAGCCTAGCGGGACAGGGGTTAAGTAACACTGAAGCTTTCTTT.

CDR3 sequence: CASSIGDRNTEAFF. The DNA for the CDR3 is TGTGCCAGTAGTATAGGGGATAGGAACACTGAAGCTTTCTTT. J is TRBJ1-1 and V is TRBV19; D not resolved. The CDR3 is made up of 14 amino acids. The ends were cut back, 1 base at V and 1 base at J, with 7 bases in the middle. Germline V gene data show CDR1 as LNHDA and CDR2 as SQIVND (reference sequence).

The table lists this clone with a count of one. The V call is TRBV7-2, the J call TRBJ2-1; D unclear. V was cut by 1 base and J by 11 bases, with 12 bases left in between. The germline V gene has CDR1 SGHTA and CDR2 FQGNSA. The CDR3 is 13 amino acids. CDR3 residues: CASSLVGEGKQFF. In DNA, the CDR3 is TGTGCCAGCAGCTTAGTTGGGGAAGGGAAGCAGTTCTTC.

The V call is TRBV11-3, the J call TRBJ2-1, with TRBD2 as a possible D gene (5 bases). This CDR3 region has 12 residues. Germline CDR1 SGHNT, CDR2 YENEEA. V was pared by 5 bases and J by 13 bases, with 15 bases between. The CDR3 reads CASSPSGINQFF. DNA of the CDR3: TGTGCCAGCAGCCCAAGCGGAATAAACCAGTTCTTC.

V and J are TRBV19 and TRBJ1-2, with 7 nucleotides matching TRBD1. The CDR3 loop spans 15 amino acids. J gave up 6 bases and V 10 bases, and 17 bases lay outside the gene matches. CDR1 is LNHDA and CDR2 is SQIVND in the germline V gene (reference sequence). Written as DNA, the CDR3 is TGTGCCACGGAGCCTAATCGACAGGGCGGTCATGGCTACACCTTC. As protein: CATEPNRQGGHGYTF.

The V and J genes are TRBV7-2 and TRBJ2-3, with 13 bases fitting TRBD2. The CDR3 is made up of 17 amino acids. Germline CDR1 SGHTA, CDR2 FQGNSA. Germline trimming cut 5 bases from V and 4 bases from J; bases unmatched to any gene: 9. The CDR3 nucleotides read TGTGCCAGCAGCCCCCGGACTAGCGGGAGATTTCCAGATACGCAGTATTTT. This encodes CASSPRTSGRFPDTQYF.

The CDR3 is CASSVEQLAYNEQFF. CDR3 DNA: TGTGCCAGCAGTGTTGAACAGCTCGCCTACAATGAGCAGTTCTTC. The genes are TRBV6-1 and TRBJ2-1; D remains unclear. The CDR3 spans 15 residues. Trimming took off 4 bases at V and 2 bases at J, with 12 bases between the two ends. Per germline, CDR1 MNHNS and CDR2 SASEGT.

The chain joins TRBV27 to TRBJ2-7, with D tentatively TRBD2 (6 bases). The CDR3 spans 13 residues. Deletions cut 3 bases from V and 2 bases from J, with 8 bases between. The germline gives CDR1 MNHEY, CDR2 SMNVEV (reference sequence). The CDR3 DNA reads TGTGCCAGCAGTTTCGGGGAGGCCTACGAGCAGTACTTC. Translation gives CASSFGEAYEQYF.

The genes are TRBV18 and TRBJ2-7; TRBD1 might be the D (7 bases). Trimming removed 0 bases from V and 7 bases from J, with 13 bases in between. CDR1 and CDR2 from the germline V gene are KGHSH and LQKENI. The CDR3 loop spans 14 amino acids. CDR3 residues: CASSPPNSGGEQYF. As DNA, the CDR3 is TGTGCCAGCTCACCACCGAACTCAGGGGGGGAGCAGTACTTC.

V is TRBV2 and J is TRBJ1-1; unclear D gene. Germline V gene lookup returns CDR1 SNHLY and CDR2 FYNNEI. Trimming left V 10 bases short and J 0 bases short, with 15 bases between. The CDR3 totals 14 residues. The CDR3 DNA sequence: TGTGCCAACCCAATCAGACGCATGAACACTGAAGCTTTCTTT. This sequence encodes CANPIRRMNTEAFF.